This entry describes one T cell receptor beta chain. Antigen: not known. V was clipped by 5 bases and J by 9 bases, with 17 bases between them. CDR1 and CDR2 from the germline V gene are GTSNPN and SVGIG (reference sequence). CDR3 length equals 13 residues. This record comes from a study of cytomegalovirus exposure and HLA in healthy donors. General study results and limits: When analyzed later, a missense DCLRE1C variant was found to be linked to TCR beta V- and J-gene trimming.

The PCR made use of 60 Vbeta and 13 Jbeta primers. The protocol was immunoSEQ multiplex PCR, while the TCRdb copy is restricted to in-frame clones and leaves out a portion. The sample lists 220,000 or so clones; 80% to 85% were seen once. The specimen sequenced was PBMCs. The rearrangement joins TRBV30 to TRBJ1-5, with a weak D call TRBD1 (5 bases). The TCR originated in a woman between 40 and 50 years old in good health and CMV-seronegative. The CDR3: CAWGVQGTAPQHF. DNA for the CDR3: TGTGCCTGGGGGGTCCAGGGTACCGCGCCCCAGCATTTT.